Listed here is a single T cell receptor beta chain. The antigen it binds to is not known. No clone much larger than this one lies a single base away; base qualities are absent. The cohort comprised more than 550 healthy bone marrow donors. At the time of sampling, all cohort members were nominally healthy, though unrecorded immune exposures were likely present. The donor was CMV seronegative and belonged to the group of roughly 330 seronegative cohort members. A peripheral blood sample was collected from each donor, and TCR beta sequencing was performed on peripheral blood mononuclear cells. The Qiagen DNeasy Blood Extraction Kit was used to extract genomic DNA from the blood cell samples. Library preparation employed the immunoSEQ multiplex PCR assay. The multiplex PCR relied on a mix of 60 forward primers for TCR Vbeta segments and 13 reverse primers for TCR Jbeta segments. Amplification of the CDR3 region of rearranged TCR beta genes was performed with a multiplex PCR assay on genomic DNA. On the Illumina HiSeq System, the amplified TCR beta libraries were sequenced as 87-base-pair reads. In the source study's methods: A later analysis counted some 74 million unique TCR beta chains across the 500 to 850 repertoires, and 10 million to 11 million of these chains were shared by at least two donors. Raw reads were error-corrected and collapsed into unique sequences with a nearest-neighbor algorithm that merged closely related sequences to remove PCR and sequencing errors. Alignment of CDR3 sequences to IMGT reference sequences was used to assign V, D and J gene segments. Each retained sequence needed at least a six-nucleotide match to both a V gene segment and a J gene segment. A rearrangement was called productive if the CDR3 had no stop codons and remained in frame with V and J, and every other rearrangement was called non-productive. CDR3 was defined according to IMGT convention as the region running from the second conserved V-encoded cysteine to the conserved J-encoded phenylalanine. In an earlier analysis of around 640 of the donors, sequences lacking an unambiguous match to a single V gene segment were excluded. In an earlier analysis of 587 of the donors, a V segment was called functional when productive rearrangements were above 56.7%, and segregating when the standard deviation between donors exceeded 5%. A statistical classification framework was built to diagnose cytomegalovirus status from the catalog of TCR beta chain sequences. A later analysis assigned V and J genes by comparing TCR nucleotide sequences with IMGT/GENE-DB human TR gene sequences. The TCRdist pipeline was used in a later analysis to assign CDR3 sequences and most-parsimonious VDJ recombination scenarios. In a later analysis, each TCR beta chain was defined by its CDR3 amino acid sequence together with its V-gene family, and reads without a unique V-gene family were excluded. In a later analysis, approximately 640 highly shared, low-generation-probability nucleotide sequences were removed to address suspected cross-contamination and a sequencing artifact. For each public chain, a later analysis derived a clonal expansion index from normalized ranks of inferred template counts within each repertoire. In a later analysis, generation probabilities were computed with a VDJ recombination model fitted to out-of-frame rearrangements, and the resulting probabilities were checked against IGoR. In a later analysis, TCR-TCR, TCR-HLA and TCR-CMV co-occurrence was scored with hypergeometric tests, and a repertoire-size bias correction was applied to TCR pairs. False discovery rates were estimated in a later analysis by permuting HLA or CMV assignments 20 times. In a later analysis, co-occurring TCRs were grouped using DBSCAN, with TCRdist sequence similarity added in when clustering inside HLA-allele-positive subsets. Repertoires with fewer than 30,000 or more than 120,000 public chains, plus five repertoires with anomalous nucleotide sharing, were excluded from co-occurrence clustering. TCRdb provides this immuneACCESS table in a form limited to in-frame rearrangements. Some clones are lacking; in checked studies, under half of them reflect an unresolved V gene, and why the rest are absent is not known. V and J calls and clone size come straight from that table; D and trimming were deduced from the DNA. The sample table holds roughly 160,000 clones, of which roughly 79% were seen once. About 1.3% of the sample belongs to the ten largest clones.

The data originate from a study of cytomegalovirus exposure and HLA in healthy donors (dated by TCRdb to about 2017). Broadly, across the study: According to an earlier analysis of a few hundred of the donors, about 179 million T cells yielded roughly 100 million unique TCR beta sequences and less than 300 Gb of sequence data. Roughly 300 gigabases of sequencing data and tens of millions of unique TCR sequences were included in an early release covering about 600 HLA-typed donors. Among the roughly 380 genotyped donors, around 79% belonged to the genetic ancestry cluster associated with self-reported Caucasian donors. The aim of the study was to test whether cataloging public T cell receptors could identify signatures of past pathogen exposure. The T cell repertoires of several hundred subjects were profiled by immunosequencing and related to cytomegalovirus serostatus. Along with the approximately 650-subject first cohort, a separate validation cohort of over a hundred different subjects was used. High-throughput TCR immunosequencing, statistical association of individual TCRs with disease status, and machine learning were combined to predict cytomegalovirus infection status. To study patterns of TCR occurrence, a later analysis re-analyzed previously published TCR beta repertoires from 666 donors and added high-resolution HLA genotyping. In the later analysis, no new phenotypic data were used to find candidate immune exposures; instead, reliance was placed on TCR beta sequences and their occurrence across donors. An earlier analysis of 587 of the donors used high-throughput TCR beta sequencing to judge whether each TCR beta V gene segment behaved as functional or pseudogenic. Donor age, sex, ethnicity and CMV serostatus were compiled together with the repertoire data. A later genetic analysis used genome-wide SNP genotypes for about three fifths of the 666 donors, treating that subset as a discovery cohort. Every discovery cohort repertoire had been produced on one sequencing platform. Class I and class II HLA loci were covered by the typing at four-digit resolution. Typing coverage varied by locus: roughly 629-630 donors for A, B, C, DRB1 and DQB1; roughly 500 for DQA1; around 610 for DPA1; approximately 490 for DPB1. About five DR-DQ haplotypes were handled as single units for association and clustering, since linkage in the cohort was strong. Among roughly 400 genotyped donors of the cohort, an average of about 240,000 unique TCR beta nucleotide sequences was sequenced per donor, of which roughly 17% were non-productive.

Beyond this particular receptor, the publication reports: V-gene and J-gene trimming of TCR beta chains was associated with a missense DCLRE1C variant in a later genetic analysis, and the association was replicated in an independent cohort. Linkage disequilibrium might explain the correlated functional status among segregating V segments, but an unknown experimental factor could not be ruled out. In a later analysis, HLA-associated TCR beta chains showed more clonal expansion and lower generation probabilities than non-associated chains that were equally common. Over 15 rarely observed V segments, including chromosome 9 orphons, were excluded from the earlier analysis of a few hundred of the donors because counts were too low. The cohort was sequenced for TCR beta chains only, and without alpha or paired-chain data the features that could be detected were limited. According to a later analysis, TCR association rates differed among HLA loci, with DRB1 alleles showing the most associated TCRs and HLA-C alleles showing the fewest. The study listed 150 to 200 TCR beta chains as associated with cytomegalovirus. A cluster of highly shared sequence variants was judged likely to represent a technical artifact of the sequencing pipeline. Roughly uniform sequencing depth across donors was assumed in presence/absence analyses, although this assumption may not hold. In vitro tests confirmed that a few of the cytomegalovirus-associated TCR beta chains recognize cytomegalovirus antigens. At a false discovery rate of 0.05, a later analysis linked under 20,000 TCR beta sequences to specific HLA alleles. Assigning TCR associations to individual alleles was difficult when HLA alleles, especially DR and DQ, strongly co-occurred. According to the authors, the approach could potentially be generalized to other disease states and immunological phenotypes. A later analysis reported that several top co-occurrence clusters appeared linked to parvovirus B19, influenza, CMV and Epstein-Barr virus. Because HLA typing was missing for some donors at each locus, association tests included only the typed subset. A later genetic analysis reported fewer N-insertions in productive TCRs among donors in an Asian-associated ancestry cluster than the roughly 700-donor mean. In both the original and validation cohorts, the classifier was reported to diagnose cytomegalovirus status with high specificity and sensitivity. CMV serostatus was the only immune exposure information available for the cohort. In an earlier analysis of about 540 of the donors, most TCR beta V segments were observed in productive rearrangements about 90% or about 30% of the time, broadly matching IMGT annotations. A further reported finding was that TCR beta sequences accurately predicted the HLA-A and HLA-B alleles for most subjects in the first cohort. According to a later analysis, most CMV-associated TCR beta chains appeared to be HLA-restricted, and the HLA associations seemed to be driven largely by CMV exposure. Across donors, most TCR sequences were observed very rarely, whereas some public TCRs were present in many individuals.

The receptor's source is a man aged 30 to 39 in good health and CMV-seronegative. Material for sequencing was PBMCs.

The sequenced DNA: TGTGCCTGGAGTATAGTTACTGAAGCTTTCTTT. Translation gives CAWSIVTEAFF. The rearrangement combines TRBV30 with TRBJ1-1; the D gene remains uncertain. The CDR3 goes from the cysteine to the phenylalanine over 11 residues. Of all the DNA, just the CDR3 is kept, 33 bases in frame from base 1. Trimming costs V 2 bases and J 5 bases, and their ends lie 6 bases apart. According to the germline V gene (reference sequence), CDR1 reads GTSNPN and CDR2 reads SVGIG.